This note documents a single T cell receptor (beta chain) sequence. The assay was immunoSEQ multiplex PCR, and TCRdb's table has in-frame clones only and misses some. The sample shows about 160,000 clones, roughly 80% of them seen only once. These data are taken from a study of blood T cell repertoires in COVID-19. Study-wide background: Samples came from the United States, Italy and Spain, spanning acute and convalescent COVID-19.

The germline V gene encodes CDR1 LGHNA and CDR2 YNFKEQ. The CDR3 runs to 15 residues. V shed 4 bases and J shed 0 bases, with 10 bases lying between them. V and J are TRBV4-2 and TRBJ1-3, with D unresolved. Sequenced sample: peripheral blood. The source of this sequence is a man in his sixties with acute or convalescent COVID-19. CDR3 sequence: CASSPERGSGNTIYF. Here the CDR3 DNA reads TGTGCCAGCAGCCCCGAGCGGGGCTCTGGAAACACCATATATTTT.